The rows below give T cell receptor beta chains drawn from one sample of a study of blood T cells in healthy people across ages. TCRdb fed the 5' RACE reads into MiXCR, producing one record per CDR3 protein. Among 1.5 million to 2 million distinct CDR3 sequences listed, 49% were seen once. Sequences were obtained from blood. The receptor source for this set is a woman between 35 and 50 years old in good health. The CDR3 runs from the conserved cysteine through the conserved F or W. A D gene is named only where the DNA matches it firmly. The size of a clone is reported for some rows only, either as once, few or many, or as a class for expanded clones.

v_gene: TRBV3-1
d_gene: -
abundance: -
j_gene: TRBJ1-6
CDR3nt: TGTGCCAGCAGCCACGCCGGGTCCCATTCACCCCTCCACTTT
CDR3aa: CASSHAGSHSPLHF

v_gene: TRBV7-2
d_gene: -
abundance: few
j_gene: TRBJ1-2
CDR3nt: TGTGCCAGCAGCTTAGTAGCCCCCTATGGCTACACCTTC
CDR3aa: CASSLVAPYGYTF

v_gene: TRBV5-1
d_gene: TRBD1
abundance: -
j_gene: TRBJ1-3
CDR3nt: TGCGCCAGCAGCTCCTTTCTGGACAGGGGAGCAGGAAACACCATATATTTT
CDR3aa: CASSSFLDRGAGNTIYF

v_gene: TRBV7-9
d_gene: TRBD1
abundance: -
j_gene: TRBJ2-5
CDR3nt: TGTGCCAGCAGCTTAGATCCGGGACAGGGGTGGGAGACCCAGTACTTC
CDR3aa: CASSLDPGQGWETQYF

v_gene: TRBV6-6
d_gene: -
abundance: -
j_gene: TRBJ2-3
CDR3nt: TGTGCCAGCAGCACACAGGGGGCGGGGGGATTGGATACGCAGTATTTT
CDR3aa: CASSTQGAGGLDTQYF

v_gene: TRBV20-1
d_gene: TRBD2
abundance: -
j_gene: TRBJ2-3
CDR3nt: TGCAGTGCTAGCGAGCGGGGGCCCAGCACAGATACGCAGTATTTT
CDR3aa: CSASERGPSTDTQYF

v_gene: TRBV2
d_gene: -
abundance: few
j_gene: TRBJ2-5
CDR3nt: TGTGCCAGCAGTGAAAGGACAAACCAAGAGACCCAGTACTTC
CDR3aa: CASSERTNQETQYF

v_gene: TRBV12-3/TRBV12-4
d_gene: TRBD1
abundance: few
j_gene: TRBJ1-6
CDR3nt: TGTGCCAGCAGTCCAGGACAGGGCGGGAGAAATTCACCCCTCCACTTT
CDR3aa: CASSPGQGGRNSPLHF

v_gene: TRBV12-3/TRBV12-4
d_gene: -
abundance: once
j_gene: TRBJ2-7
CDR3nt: TGTGCCAGCAACCTCGGCAGATCACAGAGCTCCTACGGGCAGTACTTC
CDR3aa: CASNLGRSQSSYGQYF

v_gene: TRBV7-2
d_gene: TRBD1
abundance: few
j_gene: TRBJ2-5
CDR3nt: TGTGCCAGCAGCTTAGGAGGTGACAGGGGGCGGGAGACCCAGTACTTC
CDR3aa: CASSLGGDRGRETQYF

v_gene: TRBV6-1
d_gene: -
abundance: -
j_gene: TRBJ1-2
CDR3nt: TGTGCCAGCAGTGACAGGATGGGCTACACCTTC
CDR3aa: CASSDRMGYTF

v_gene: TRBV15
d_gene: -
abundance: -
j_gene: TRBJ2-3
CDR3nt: TGTGCCACCAGCAGCGGAGGTAACACAGATACGCAGTATTTT
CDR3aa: CATSSGGNTDTQYF

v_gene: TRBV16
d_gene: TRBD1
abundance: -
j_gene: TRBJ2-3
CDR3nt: TGTGCCAGCAGCCAAAGCGACAGGGGAGGAGATACGCAGTATTTT
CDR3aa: CASSQSDRGGDTQYF

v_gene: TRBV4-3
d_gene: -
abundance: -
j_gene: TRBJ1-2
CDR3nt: TGCGCCAGCAGCCAAACTCCGACAGGATCCTATGGCTACACCTTC
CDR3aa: CASSQTPTGSYGYTF

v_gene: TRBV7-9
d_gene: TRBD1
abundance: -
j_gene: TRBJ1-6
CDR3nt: TGTGCCAGCAGCTTCGCCAGGGGGCTGTCACCCCTCCACTTT
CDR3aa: CASSFARGLSPLHF

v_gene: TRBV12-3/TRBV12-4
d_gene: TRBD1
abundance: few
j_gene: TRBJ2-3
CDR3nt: TGTGCCAGCAGCTCGGGACAGTCGATATCAGATACGCAGTATTTT
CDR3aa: CASSSGQSISDTQYF

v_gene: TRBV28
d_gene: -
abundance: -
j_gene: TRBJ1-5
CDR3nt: TGTGCCAGCAGTCAGGGGATAGGGCAGCCCCAGCATTTT
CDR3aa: CASSQGIGQPQHF

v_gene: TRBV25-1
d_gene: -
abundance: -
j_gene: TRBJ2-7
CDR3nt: TGTGCCAGCAGTGAAACTTACCCGGGGCGGCAAAACTCCTACGAGCAGTACTTC
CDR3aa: CASSETYPGRQNSYEQYF

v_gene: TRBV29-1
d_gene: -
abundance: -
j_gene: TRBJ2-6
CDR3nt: TGCAGCGTTTGGGGCAGGGGGAGGGCTGGGGCCAACGTCCTGACTTTC
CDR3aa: CSVWGRGRAGANVLTF

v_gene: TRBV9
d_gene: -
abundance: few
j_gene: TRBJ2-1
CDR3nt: TGTGCCAGCAGCGTAGGGTCGTCATACTATCTGAGTGAGCAGTTCTTC
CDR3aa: CASSVGSSYYLSEQFF

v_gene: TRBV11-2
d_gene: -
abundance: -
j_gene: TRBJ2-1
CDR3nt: TGTGTCAGCAGCTTAGGCATCCTAATGAATGAGCAGTTCTTC
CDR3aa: CVSSLGILMNEQFF

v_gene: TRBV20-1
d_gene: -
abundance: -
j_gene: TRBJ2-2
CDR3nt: TGCAGTGCTAGAGAGATGGGGGGCAGTCGCACCGGGGAGCTGTTTTTT
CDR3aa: CSAREMGGSRTGELFF

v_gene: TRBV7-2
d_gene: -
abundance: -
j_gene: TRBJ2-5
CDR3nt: TGTGCCAGCAGCTTACCGGTACTAGCAGAGACCCAGTACTTC
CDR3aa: CASSLPVLAETQYF

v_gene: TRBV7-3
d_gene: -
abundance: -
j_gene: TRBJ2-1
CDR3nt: TGTGCCAGCAGCGCTGGACGAGCGACGATCAATGAGCAGTTCTTC
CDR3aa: CASSAGRATINEQFF

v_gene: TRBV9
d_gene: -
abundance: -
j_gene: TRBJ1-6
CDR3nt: TGTGCCAGCAGCGTAGAACAGGGAATGGGGCTACCCCTCCACTTT
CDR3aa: CASSVEQGMGLPLHF

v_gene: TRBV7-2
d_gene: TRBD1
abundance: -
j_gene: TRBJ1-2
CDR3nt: TGTGCCAGCAGCTTAAGGGCAGGGGGCGAGGACTATGGCTACACCTTC
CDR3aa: CASSLRAGGEDYGYTF

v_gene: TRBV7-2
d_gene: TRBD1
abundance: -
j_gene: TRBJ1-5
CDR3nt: TGTGCCAGCAGCTTAGTAGCGGGACAGGCCTCCAATCAGCCCCAGCATTTT
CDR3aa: CASSLVAGQASNQPQHF

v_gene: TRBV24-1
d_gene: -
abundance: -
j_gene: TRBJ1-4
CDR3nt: TGTGCCACCAGTGATTCAGGGATCGGAAAACTGTTTTTT
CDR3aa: CATSDSGIGKLFF

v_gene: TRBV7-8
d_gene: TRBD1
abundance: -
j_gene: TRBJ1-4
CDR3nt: TGTGCCAGCAGCCATTGGGACAGTAATGAAAGACTGTTTTTT
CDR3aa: CASSHWDSNERLFF

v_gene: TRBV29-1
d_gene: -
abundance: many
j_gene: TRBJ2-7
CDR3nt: TGCAGCGTTGAAGTCTCTGGGAGCGACAGGTTTTTCTACGAGCAGTACTTC
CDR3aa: CSVEVSGSDRFFYEQYF

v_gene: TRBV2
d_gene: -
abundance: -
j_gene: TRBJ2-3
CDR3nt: TGTGCCAGCGGGGGGATTTCAGATACGCAGTATTTT
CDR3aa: CASGGISDTQYF

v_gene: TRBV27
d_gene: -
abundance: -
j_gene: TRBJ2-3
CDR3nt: TGTGCCAGCAGTTGGGCGGGGATGAGCCAGGATACGCAGTATTTT
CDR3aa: CASSWAGMSQDTQYF

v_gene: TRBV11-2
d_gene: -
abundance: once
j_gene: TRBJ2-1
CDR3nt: TGTGCCAGCAGCCCGCCCCCAGGGGTATCCTACAATGAGCAGTTCTTC
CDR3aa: CASSPPPGVSYNEQFF

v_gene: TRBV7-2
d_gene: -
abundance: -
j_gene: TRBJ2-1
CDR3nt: TGTGCCAGCAGCTTAAATCCTCTGTTCTACAATGAGCAGTTCTTC
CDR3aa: CASSLNPLFYNEQFF

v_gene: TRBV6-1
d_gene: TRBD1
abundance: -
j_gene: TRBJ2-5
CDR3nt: TGTGCCAGCATCTCGACAGGGTTCCAAGAGACCCAGTACTTC
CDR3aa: CASISTGFQETQYF

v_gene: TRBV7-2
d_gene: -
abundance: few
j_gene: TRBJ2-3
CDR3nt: TGTGCCAGCAGCAGTGAATCACACAGGGACGGTACGCAGTATTTT
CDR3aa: CASSSESHRDGTQYF

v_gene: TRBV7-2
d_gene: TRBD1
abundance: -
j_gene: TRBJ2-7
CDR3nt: TGTGCCAGCAGCTCGGCAGGGGGACAGGGGGCGAGTTGGTACGAGCAGTACTTC
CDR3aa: CASSSAGGQGASWYEQYF

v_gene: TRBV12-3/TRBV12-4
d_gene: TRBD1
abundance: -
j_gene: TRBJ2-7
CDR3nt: TGTGCCAGCAGTTTAGCGGCCCGGGACAGGGAGTACTTC
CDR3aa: CASSLAARDREYF

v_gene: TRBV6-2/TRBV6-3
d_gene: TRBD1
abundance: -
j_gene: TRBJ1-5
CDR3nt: TGTGCCAGCAGTTACAGGGACAGGTCTAGCAATCAGCCCCAGCATTTT
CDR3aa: CASSYRDRSSNQPQHF

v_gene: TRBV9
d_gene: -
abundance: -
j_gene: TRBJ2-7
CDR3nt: TGTGCCAGCAGCGCACAGGGACTGTCGACCGAGCAGTACTTC
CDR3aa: CASSAQGLSTEQYF

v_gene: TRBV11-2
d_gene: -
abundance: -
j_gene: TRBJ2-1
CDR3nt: TGTGCCAGCAGCTTAGTAGCGGAGGAAAACAATGAGCAGTTCTTC
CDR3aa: CASSLVAEENNEQFF

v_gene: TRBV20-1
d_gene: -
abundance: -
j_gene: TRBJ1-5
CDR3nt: TGCAGTGCTAGAGGAGGGGGGGCAGGCGGCAATCAGCCCCAGCATTTT
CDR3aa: CSARGGGAGGNQPQHF

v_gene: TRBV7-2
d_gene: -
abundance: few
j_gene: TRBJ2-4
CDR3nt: TGTGCCAGCAGCGCTCCCCACCAGGGGAAAAACATTCAGTACTTC
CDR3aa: CASSAPHQGKNIQYF

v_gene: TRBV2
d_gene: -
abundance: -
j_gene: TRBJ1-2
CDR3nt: TGTGCCAGCAGTTATGGACTCGGGGGCTACGCCTTC
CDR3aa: CASSYGLGGYAF

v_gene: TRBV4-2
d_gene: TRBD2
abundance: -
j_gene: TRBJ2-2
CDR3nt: TGTGCCAGCAGCCAAGATGAGGGGACTAGCCGTACCGGGGAGCTGTTTTTT
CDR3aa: CASSQDEGTSRTGELFF

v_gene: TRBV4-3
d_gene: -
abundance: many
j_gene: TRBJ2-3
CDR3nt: TGCGCCAGCAGCCAACTATTAGGGGATACGCAGTATTTT
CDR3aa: CASSQLLGDTQYF